The 26 T cell receptor beta chains given below trace back to one sample, sequenced in a study of vaccination effects on CD4 cells after COVID-19 (dated by TCRdb to the early 2020s). Libraries came from the immunoSEQ multiplex PCR assay. Held by TCRdb, this immuneACCESS table contains in-frame sequences only and omits some clones. Under half of the omission traces to an unresolved V gene where checked; the cause of the rest is unknown. Here the sample has about 71,000 clones; 80% occur a single time. The top ten clones comprise 10% to 15% of the sample. In the ViraFEST assay, PBMC were stimulated with viral peptide pools, and antigen-specific CD4+ T cell clonotypes were then identified by expansion using TCR sequencing. After around 11 days of culture, CD4+ T cells were isolated with the EasySep CD4+ T cell isolation kit. Negative nucleocapsid antibody results before and after vaccination confirmed that the healthy vaccine recipients had no prior SARS-CoV-2 infection.

The antigens for these receptors are not known. Sequenced material: CD4+ T cells from PBMCs cultured with SARS-CoV-2 spike peptides, taken before COVID-19 vaccination. This specimen's cell subset or site label, per the study, means: SARS-CoV-2 spike overlapping peptide pool stimulation. These receptors came from a human donor who received a COVID-19 vaccine.

The chain couples TRBV2 to TRBJ1-5, with no clear D. Deletions cut 6 bases from V and 0 bases from J, with 6 bases between. CDR3 length: 13 residues. The germline CDR1 and CDR2 sequences are SNHLY and FYNNEI. CDR3 protein: CASRGNSNQPQHF. In nucleotides, the CDR3 is TGTGCCAGCAGGGGGAATAGCAATCAGCCCCAGCATTTT.

This clone was counted once. The rearrangement uses TRBV18 and TRBJ1-5; a possible D gene is TRBD1 (5 bases). The CDR3 loop spans 14 amino acids. Germline CDR1 and CDR2: KGHSH and LQKENI. V dropped 3 bases and J dropped 5 bases, with 11 bases sitting between them. DNA of the CDR3: TGTGCCAGCTCACCTAGGGACGGAGATCAGCCCCAGCATTTT. Protein: CASSPRDGDQPQHF.

In nucleotides, the CDR3 is TGTGCCAGCAGTACGGTTCCCGGGGAGCTGTTTTTT. Amino acid sequence: CASSTVPGELFF. The V gene is TRBV27, the J gene TRBJ2-2; D is undetermined. Germline-derived CDR1 and CDR2 are MNHEY and SMNVEV (reference sequence). V lost 5 bases and J 6 bases, leaving 7 bases between the germline ends. This CDR3 has 12 residues.

This chain links TRBV29-1 with TRBJ1-4; no clear D. The CDR3 length is 12 residues. V shed 4 bases and J shed 6 bases, with 9 bases lying between them. Looked up from germline, CDR1 is SQVTM and CDR2 is ANQGSEA. CDR3 residues: CSVVAGDEKLFF. CDR3 nucleotides: TGCAGCGTTGTAGCCGGGGATGAAAAACTGTTTTTT.

The genes are TRBV6-5 and TRBJ1-1; no reliable D call. This CDR3 region has 13 residues. Germline V lookup: CDR1 MNHEY, CDR2 SVGAGI. V was clipped by 5 bases and J by 4 bases, with 11 bases between them. The CDR3 region is CASSTARATEAFF. Here the CDR3 DNA reads TGTGCCAGCAGTACCGCCCGGGCCACTGAAGCTTTCTTT.

The rearrangement links TRBV30 to TRBJ2-3, with D possibly TRBD2 on 5 matching bases. The CDR3 consists of 15 residues. Germline V gives CDR1 GTSNPN, CDR2 SVGIG (reference sequence). Trimming stripped 0 bases from V and 1 base from J, with 11 bases between. The CDR3 spells CAWSVRFGGTDTQYF. The DNA for the CDR3 is TGTGCCTGGAGTGTACGATTCGGGGGCACAGATACGCAGTATTTT.

This chain connects TRBV10-3 to TRBJ2-6, with D possibly matching TRBD1 (6 bases). Per germline, CDR1 ENHRY and CDR2 SYGVKD. The CDR3 consists of 15 residues. Trimming took off 6 bases at V and 3 bases at J, with 12 bases between the two ends. CDR3 region: CAISLTGGGANVLTF. In DNA form, the CDR3 reads TGTGCCATCAGCCTGACAGGTGGTGGGGCCAACGTCCTGACTTTC.

J is TRBJ2-2 and V is TRBV19; TRBD2 matches 12 bases. Germline loops: CDR1 LNHDA, CDR2 SQIVND (reference sequence). The length of the CDR3 is 17 residues. V shed 7 bases, J shed 0 bases, and the junction held 6 bases outside the gene matches. Here the CDR3 reads CASIRTSGAANTGELFF. In DNA, the CDR3 is TGTGCCAGTATCAGGACTAGCGGGGCAGCGAACACCGGGGAGCTGTTTTTT.

The chain recombines TRBV5-6 with TRBJ2-7, with D perhaps TRBD1 or TRBD2 (6 bases each). V lost 3 bases and J 0 bases, leaving 13 bases between the germline ends. The CDR3 runs 15 residues. Germline V gene sequence: CDR1 SGHDT, CDR2 YYEEEE. The DNA for the CDR3 is TGTGCCAGCAGCTCACAATCGGGGGCCTCCTACGAGCAGTACGTC. The encoded protein is CASSSQSGASYEQYV.

The gene calls are TRBV6-5 and TRBJ1-2; D is ambiguous. This CDR3 has 14 amino acids. V lost 4 bases, J lost 0 bases, and 9 bases lay in between. Germline CDR1 is MNHEY and CDR2 is SVGAGI. CDR3 sequence reads: CASSLSVANYGYTF. The CDR3 DNA sequence: TGTGCCAGCAGTTTATCCGTAGCTAACTATGGCTACACCTTC.

This rearrangement joins TRBV24-1 to TRBJ2-2; the D gene is possibly TRBD2 (6 bases). CDR3 size: 13 residues. V lost 2 bases and J lost 10, with 10 bases in between. Germline V gene sequence: CDR1 KGHDR, CDR2 SFDVKD. CDR3: CATSDSGTLELFF. In nucleotides, the CDR3 is TGTGCCACCAGTGATTCCGGGACTTTGGAGCTGTTTTTT.

The V gene is TRBV27, the J gene TRBJ1-6, with TRBD1 identical over 10 bases. The V segment lost 3 bases and the J segment 14 bases; nucleotides outside the gene matches: 4. The CDR3 has 13 amino acids. CDR1 is MNHEY, CDR2 SMNVEV, per germline (reference sequence). CDR3 residues: CASSFGQGDALHF. CDR3 nucleotides: TGTGCCAGCAGTTTCGGACAGGGGGACGCCCTCCACTTT.

V is TRBV2 and J is TRBJ1-5; D might be TRBD1 (6 bases). Trimming removed 2 bases at V and 1 base at J, with 9 bases between. This CDR3 comprises 15 residues. Germline CDR1 reads SNHLY; CDR2 reads FYNNEI. This CDR3 is CASSERGLSNQPQHF. The CDR3 DNA sequence: TGTGCCAGCAGTGAACGGGGGCTAAGCAATCAGCCCCAGCATTTT.

CDR3 coding DNA: TGTGCCAGCAGTTTGAGAACAGGGGGGCCCCAGCATTTT. Protein: CASSLRTGGPQHF. The gene calls are TRBV27 and TRBJ1-5; TRBD1 agrees at 8 bases. The trim removed 3 bases at V and 9 bases at J, leaving 4 bases unmatched. Looked up from germline, CDR1 is MNHEY and CDR2 is SMNVEV (reference sequence). CDR3 length: 13 amino acids.

The V call is TRBV11-2, the J call TRBJ1-1, with D unclear. Trimming left V 2 bases short and J 6 bases short, with 13 bases between. CDR3 length: 14 amino acids. Germline-derived CDR1 and CDR2 are SGHAT and FQNNGV. CDR3 nucleotide sequence: TGTGCCAGCAGCTTACGGTCTGGAGACGCTGAAGCTTTCTTT. Its translation: CASSLRSGDAEAFF.

The V call is TRBV19, the J call TRBJ2-1; no clear D gene. The CDR3 totals 15 residues. V lost 4 bases and J lost 10, with 20 bases in between. Per germline, CDR1 LNHDA and CDR2 SQIVND (reference sequence). Here the CDR3 DNA reads TGTGCCAGTAGTAAGGGCAGGAAGGGAATCGGGGAGCAGTTCTTC. The encoded protein is CASSKGRKGIGEQFF.

This clone was counted once. V and J are TRBV19 and TRBJ1-1; TRBD1 agrees at 7 bases. Losses at the gene ends were 5 bases for V and 7 bases for J; bases not matched to a gene: 4. The CDR3 has 12 amino acids. Per the germline V gene, CDR1 is LNHDA and CDR2 is SQIVND (reference sequence). The CDR3 reads CASSPRQGEAFF. The CDR3 DNA reads TGTGCCAGTAGTCCCCGACAGGGTGAAGCTTTCTTT.

This chain links TRBV28 with TRBJ1-3, with 9 nucleotides matching TRBD1. V lost 6 bases and J lost 3; bases outside the gene matches: 0. Germline loops: CDR1 MDHEN, CDR2 SYDVKM. The CDR3 runs to 13 residues. For the CDR3, the DNA is TGTGCCAGCAGGGACAGGGGTGGAAACACCATATATTTT. Amino acid sequence: CASRDRGGNTIYF.

The chain is built from TRBV2 and TRBJ2-3; D ambiguous. Trimming stripped 3 bases from V and 9 bases from J, with 16 bases between. Per the germline V gene, CDR1 is SNHLY and CDR2 is FYNNEI. This CDR3 is 14 amino acids long. The chain's CDR3 is CASSDFDFRLTQYF. In nucleotides, the CDR3 is TGTGCCAGCAGTGATTTTGACTTTCGATTGACGCAGTATTTT.

This chain joins TRBV19 and TRBJ2-1; no definite D call. Germline V gives CDR1 LNHDA, CDR2 SQIVND (reference sequence). This CDR3 region has 10 residues. V dropped 7 bases and J dropped 7 bases, with 5 bases sitting between them. The CDR3 sequence is CASIPNEQFF. The CDR3 DNA reads as TGTGCCAGTATACCGAATGAGCAGTTCTTC.

The gene calls are TRBV30 and TRBJ1-3; D is possibly TRBD1 (5 bases). V was clipped by 2 bases and J by 0 bases, with 8 bases between them. Germline lookup yields CDR1 GTSNPN and CDR2 SVGIG (reference sequence). This CDR3 is 14 amino acids long. The CDR3 coding sequence is TGTGCCTGGAGTACAGGAGTCTCTGGAAACACCATATATTTT. This sequence encodes CAWSTGVSGNTIYF.

CDR3 region: CASGTGFTEAFF. The CDR3 DNA reads TGTGCCAGTGGGACCGGCTTCACTGAAGCTTTCTTT. The genes are TRBV19 and TRBJ1-1, with D possibly matching TRBD1 (5 bases). Germline lookup yields CDR1 LNHDA and CDR2 SQIVND (reference sequence). V was clipped by 8 bases and J by 4 bases, with 11 bases between them. The CDR3 runs 12 residues.

The chain has TRBV2 and TRBJ1-4, with D hard to call. The germline V and J ends were trimmed by 2 bases and 8 bases, with 12 bases remaining between them. This CDR3 comprises 14 residues. Germline CDR1 is SNHLY and CDR2 is FYNNEI. The CDR3 protein is CASSETGVAEKLFF. In nucleotides, the CDR3 is TGTGCCAGCAGTGAAACCGGGGTGGCCGAAAAACTGTTTTTT.

The V call is TRBV4-1, the J call TRBJ2-7, with 8 bases identical to TRBD1. The CDR3 runs 16 residues. V dropped 1 base and J dropped 3; count of bases not matched to a gene: 8. The V gene's germline CDR1 is MGHRA and CDR2 YSYEKL. This CDR3 reads CASSQGIRQGFYEQYV. CDR3 nucleotide sequence: TGCGCCAGCAGCCAAGGGATAAGACAGGGGTTCTACGAGCAGTACGTC.

The genes are TRBV29-1 and TRBJ2-6, with D uncertain. The CDR3 is 13 residues long. Germline CDR1 is SQVTM and CDR2 is ANQGSEA. Trimming left V 4 bases short and J 3 bases short, with 7 bases between. CDR3 residues: CSVGQGGANVLTF. The CDR3 DNA follows: TGCAGCGTTGGGCAAGGTGGGGCCAACGTCCTGACTTTC. The whole variable domain, filled in from reference TRBV29-1 and TRBJ2-6, reads SAVISQKPSRDICQRGTSLTIQCQVDSQVTMMFWYRQQPGQSLTLIATANQGSEATYESGFVIDKFPISRPNLTFSTLTVSNMSPEDSSIYLCSVGQGGANVLTFGAGSRLTVL.

The V and J genes are TRBV7-2 and TRBJ2-1; perhaps TRBD2 as D (6 bases). V was pared by 1 base and J by 9 bases, with 10 bases between. The CDR3 has 13 residues. The V gene's germline CDR1 is SGHTA and CDR2 FQGNSA. CDR3 DNA: TGTGCCAGCAGCTTAGTGGTGGGGGGTGAGCAGTTCTTC. Its protein is CASSLVVGGEQFF.